This T cell receptor beta chain is drawn from a study of identical twins. The germline CDR1 and CDR2 sequences are SGHRS and YFSETQ. V was cut by 2 bases and J by 4 bases, with 9 bases left in between. The length of the CDR3 is 14 residues. This clonotype occurred a few times. Each CDR3 protein is one row after TCRdb ran MiXCR on the 5' RACE reads. The table records more than 600,000 distinct CDR3 sequences, about 20% of them present only once. These same records also appear under a second study, on T cells expressing NK-cell markers.

This sequence originates from a woman younger than 30 in good health. Sequenced: PBMCs. The chain has TRBV5-1 and TRBJ2-2; tentative D call: TRBD2 (5 bases). The DNA of the CDR3 is TGCGCCAGCAGCTTAAGGACTTTCACCGGGGAGCTGTTTTTT. This encodes CASSLRTFTGELFF.